This T cell receptor beta chain was recovered during a study of CD8 T cells in Susac syndrome. Random hexamers primed reverse transcription of roughly 0.45 to 1 ug RNA. One entry per CDR3 protein results from TCRdb running MiXCR on the immunoSEQ multiplex PCR reads. The sample has 150,000 to 180,000 distinct CDR3 sequences; approximately 96% are singletons. In germline, CDR1 is PRHDT, CDR2 FYEKMQ (reference sequence). The CDR3 has 15 residues. The J segment lost 2 bases and the V segment lost 5 bases, leaving 9 bases of the junction unmatched. The chain carries TRBV13 and TRBJ2-7, with 7 bases fitting TRBD2. This receptor was taken from a human donor with multiple sclerosis. Sequenced: CD8+ T cells from PBMCs. The CDR3 sequence is CASSIGLGAAYEQYF. The DNA of the CDR3 is TGTGCCAGCAGCATTGGACTAGGGGCCGCCTACGAGCAGTACTTC.